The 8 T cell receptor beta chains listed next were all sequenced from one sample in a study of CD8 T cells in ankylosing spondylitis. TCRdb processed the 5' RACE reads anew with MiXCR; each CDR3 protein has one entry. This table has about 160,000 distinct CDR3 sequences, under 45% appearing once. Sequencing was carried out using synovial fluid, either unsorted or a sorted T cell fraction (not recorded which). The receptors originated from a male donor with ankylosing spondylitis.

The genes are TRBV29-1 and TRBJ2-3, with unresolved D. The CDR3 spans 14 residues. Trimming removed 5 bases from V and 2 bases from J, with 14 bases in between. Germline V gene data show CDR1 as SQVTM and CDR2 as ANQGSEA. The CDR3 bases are TGCAGCGTTCCGGGCCCGACTCACACAGATACGCAGTATTTT. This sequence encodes CSVPGPTHTDTQYF.

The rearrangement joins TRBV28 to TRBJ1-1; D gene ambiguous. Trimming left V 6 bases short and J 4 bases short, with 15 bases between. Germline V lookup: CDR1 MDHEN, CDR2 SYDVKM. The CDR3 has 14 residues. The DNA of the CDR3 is TGTGCCAGCAGCCACCCGTGGGTGAGCACTGAAGCTTTCTTT. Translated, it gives CASSHPWVSTEAFF.

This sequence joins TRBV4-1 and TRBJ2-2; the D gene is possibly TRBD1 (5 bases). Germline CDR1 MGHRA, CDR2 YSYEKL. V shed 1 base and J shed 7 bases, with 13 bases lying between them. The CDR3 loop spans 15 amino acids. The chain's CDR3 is CASSQASGSGGELFF. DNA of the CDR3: TGCGCCAGCAGCCAAGCCTCAGGGTCCGGCGGGGAGCTGTTTTTT.

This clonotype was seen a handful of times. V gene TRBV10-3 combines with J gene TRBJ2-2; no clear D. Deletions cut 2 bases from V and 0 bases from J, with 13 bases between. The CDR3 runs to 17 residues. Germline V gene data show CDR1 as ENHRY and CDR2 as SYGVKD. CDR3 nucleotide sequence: TGTGCCATCAGTGAGGCTCACATACCCCCGAACACCGGGGAGCTGTTTTTT. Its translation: CAISEAHIPPNTGELFF.

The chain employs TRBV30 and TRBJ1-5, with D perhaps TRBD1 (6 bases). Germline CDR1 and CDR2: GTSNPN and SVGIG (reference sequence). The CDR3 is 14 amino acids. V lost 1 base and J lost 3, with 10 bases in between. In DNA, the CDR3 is TGTGCCTGGAGTGCAACAGGGTACAATCAGCCCCAGCATTTT. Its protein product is CAWSATGYNQPQHF. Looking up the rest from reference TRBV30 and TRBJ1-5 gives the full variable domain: SQTIHQWPATLVQPVGSPLSLECTVEGTSNPNLYWYRQAAGRGLQLLFYSVGIGQISSEVPQNLSASRPQDRQFILSSKKLLLSDSGFYLCAWSATGYNQPQHFGDGTRLSIL.

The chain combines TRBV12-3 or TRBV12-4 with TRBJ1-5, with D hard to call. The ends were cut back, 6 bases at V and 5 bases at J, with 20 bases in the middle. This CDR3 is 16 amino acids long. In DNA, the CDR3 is TGTGCCAGCAGATACCCGATAAAGGTTCTCGATCAGCCCCAGCATTTT. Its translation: CASRYPIKVLDQPQHF.

CDR3 DNA sequence: TGTGCCAGCAGTTACTCTATGGAGACCCAGTACTTC. Its translation is CASSYSMETQYF. The genes are TRBV6-2 or TRBV6-3 and TRBJ2-5, with D uncertain. CDR1 is MNHEY, CDR2 SVGEGT, per germline. This CDR3 contains 12 residues. The ends were cut back, 0 bases at V and 5 bases at J, with 4 bases in the middle.

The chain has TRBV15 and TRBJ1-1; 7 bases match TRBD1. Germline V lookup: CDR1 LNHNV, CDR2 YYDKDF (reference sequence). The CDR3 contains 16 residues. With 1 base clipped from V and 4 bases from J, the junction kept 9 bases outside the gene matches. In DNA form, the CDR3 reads TGTGCCACCAGCAGAGCTGCGGACAGGCACCTCACTGAAGCTTTCTTT. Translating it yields CATSRAADRHLTEAFF.